This entry lists 28 T cell receptor beta chains sequenced from one sample in a study of T cells after yellow fever vaccination. TCRdb reprocessed the 5' RACE reads with MiXCR, giving one entry per CDR3 protein. Altogether approximately 130,000 distinct CDR3 sequences are present, 13% to 15% being singletons, with the ten largest covering around 46%. The sample was CD8+ T cells sorted from PBMCs, taken 5 days after the yellow fever booster vaccination. These receptors all come from a man aged 18 to 29 who received the YFV17D yellow fever vaccine.

The chain has TRBV27 and TRBJ1-1; TRBD1 is a possible D gene (5 bases). CDR1 and CDR2 from the germline V gene are MNHEY and SMNVEV (reference sequence). Trimming removed 7 bases at V and 10 bases at J, with 13 bases between. This CDR3 comprises 11 residues. CDR3: CASTDAGGAFF. The DNA of the CDR3 is TGTGCCAGCACAGACGCCGGGGGAGCTTTCTTT.

There are a few counts of this clonotype. J is TRBJ2-2 and V is TRBV4-3; 10 bases line up with TRBD1. This CDR3 region has 17 residues. Per germline, CDR1 LGHNA and CDR2 YSLEER. The junction had 9 bases not matched to a gene; V was cut back by 4 bases and J by 4 bases. The CDR3 nucleotides are TGCGCCAGCAGCCTACGCGGGACAGGGGTGGTCACCGGGGAGCTGTTTTTT. This translates into CASSLRGTGVVTGELFF.

The table lists this clonotype with a few counts. The chain has TRBV6-5 and TRBJ2-1, with 7 bases that match TRBD2. Germline assignment: CDR1 MNHEY and CDR2 SVGAGI. The CDR3 contains 16 residues. V shed 0 bases and J 7 bases; nucleotides not matched to a gene: 9. CDR3 sequence reads: CASSYSSGPSENEQFF. CDR3 nucleotides: TGTGCCAGCAGTTACTCTAGCGGGCCTTCGGAGAATGAGCAGTTCTTC.

In this sample, this clonotype turned up a few times. The V gene is TRBV9, the J gene TRBJ1-1; a weak D match, TRBD1 (6 bases). The CDR3 length is 13 residues. V was pared by 4 bases and J by 4 bases, with 11 bases between. Germline loops: CDR1 SGDLS, CDR2 YYNGEE. CDR3 nucleotide sequence: TGTGCCAGCAGCCGTCAGGGGATCACTGAAGCTTTCTTT. Amino acid sequence: CASSRQGITEAFF. The variable domain in full, completed from reference TRBV9 and TRBJ1-1, reads DSGVTQTPKHLITATGQRVTLRCSPRSGDLSVYWYQQSLDQGLQFLIQYYNGEERAKGNILERFSAQQFPDLHSELNLSSLELGDSALYFCASSRQGITEAFFGQGTRLTVV.

This clonotype was detected only a few times. The V gene is TRBV7-9, the J gene TRBJ1-1; 10 nucleotides line up with TRBD1. J gave up 1 base and V 5 bases, and 7 bases lay outside the gene matches. Germline V lookup: CDR1 SEHNR, CDR2 FQNEAQ (reference sequence). The CDR3 has 16 amino acids. This CDR3 reads CASSPRDRGQNTEAFF. CDR3 nucleotides: TGTGCCAGCAGCCCCAGGGACAGGGGCCAGAACACTGAAGCTTTCTTT.

The V gene is TRBV29-1, the J gene TRBJ2-5; D ambiguous. The CDR3 totals 12 residues. The V gene lost 4 bases and the J gene lost 2 bases, with 8 bases spanning the gap. Germline CDR1 SQVTM, CDR2 ANQGSEA. Here the CDR3 DNA reads TGCAGCGTTGCGTGGGGTCAAGAGACCCAGTACTTC. The encoded protein is CSVAWGQETQYF.

The J gene is TRBJ1-4, the V gene TRBV27; D uncertain. V was trimmed by 6 bases and J by 8 bases, leaving 7 bases between them. The CDR3 length is 11 residues. Germline loops: CDR1 MNHEY, CDR2 SMNVEV (reference sequence). CDR3 in amino acids: CASRDYEKLFF. CDR3 sequence (DNA): TGTGCCAGCAGGGATTACGAAAAACTGTTTTTT.

This clonotype was seen more than once but under ten times. This rearrangement joins TRBV7-2 to TRBJ1-1, with D possibly matching TRBD1 (6 bases). The CDR3 totals 12 residues. V dropped 2 bases and J dropped 6 bases, with 7 bases sitting between them. CDR1 and CDR2 (germline): SGHTA, FQGNSA. In nucleotides, the CDR3 is TGTGCCAGCAGCTTAAGGGGGGCTGAAGCTTTCTTT. Translation: CASSLRGAEAFF.

This chain's CDR3 is CATTGTGELFF. The CDR3 bases are TGCGCCACCACCGGGACCGGGGAGCTGTTTTTT. The rearrangement links TRBV4-1 to TRBJ2-2; D call uncertain. This CDR3 has 11 residues. V was clipped by 10 bases and J by 5 bases, with 8 bases between them. Germline V CDR1 and CDR2: MGHRA, YSYEKL.

This clonotype came up a few times. The V gene is TRBV6-2 or TRBV6-3, the J gene TRBJ2-1; a weak D match, TRBD2 (5 bases). This CDR3 is 16 amino acids long. CDR1 and CDR2 (germline): MNHEY, SVGEGT. With 6 bases removed from V and 4 bases from J, the gap between germline ends came to 19 bases. CDR3 in amino acids: CASRSFGSGSYNEQFF. In nucleotides, the CDR3 is TGTGCCAGCAGGTCGTTTGGGTCGGGGAGTTACAATGAGCAGTTCTTC.

This clonotype was counted a few times. The V call is TRBV5-1, the J call TRBJ2-5; 13 bases match TRBD2. Trimming at V came to 2 bases and at J to 1 base, leaving 5 bases not matched to a gene. The CDR3 contains 17 residues. Germline V gene sequence: CDR1 SGHRS, CDR2 YFSETQ. CDR3 nucleotide sequence: TGCGCCAGCAGCTTCGGACTAGCGGGGGCCCTCCAAGAGACCCAGTACTTC. Its protein product is CASSFGLAGALQETQYF. Together with reference TRBV5-1 and TRBJ2-5, the CDR3 gives the full variable domain: KAGVTQTPRYLIKTRGQQVTLSCSPISGHRSVSWYQQTPGQGLQFLFEYFSETQRNKGNFPGRFSGRQFSNSRSEMNVSTLELGDSALYLCASSFGLAGALQETQYFGPGTRLLVL.

In this sample, this clonotype turned up many times. The CDR3 loop reads CASSERAGEGYGYTF. The DNA of the CDR3 is TGTGCCAGCAGTGAAAGGGCAGGGGAAGGCTATGGCTACACCTTC. The chain is built from TRBV2 and TRBJ1-2; possibly TRBD1 for D (6 bases). V was trimmed by 2 bases and J by 4 bases, leaving 14 bases between them. The germline CDR1 and CDR2 sequences are SNHLY and FYNNEI. The CDR3 is 15 amino acids.

This clonotype was picked up a small number of times. The J gene is TRBJ1-1, the V gene TRBV4-1; D is perhaps TRBD1 (5 bases). The CDR3 totals 13 residues. The ends were cut back, 2 bases at V and 4 bases at J, with 8 bases in the middle. CDR1 MGHRA and CDR2 YSYEKL come from the germline V gene. CDR3 protein: CASSQQQGTEAFF. The CDR3 nucleotides read TGCGCCAGCAGCCAACAGCAGGGCACTGAAGCTTTCTTT.

This clonotype was seen repeatedly, ten times or more. The chain recombines TRBV20-1 with TRBJ2-2; D tentatively reads TRBD1 or TRBD2 (5 bases each). CDR3 length: 14 amino acids. With 3 bases removed from V and 3 bases from J, the gap between germline ends came to 11 bases. Germline V gives CDR1 DFQATT, CDR2 SNEGSKA (reference sequence). The CDR3 DNA sequence: TGCAGTGCTAGTGAGGGACGGGACACCGGGGAGCTGTTTTTT. It translates to CSASEGRDTGELFF.

This sequence joins TRBV25-1 and TRBJ2-3; 10 nucleotides match TRBD2. Germline lookup yields CDR1 MGHDK and CDR2 SYGVNS. V trimming: 3 bases; J trimming: 6 bases; junction bases outside the gene matches: 6. The CDR3 totals 15 residues. The CDR3 DNA sequence: TGTGCCAGCAGTGATTGGGGACTAGCGTTCGATACGCAGTATTTT. Translated, it gives CASSDWGLAFDTQYF.

A few counts support this clonotype. The V call is TRBV7-8, the J call TRBJ2-7; unclear D gene. The V gene's germline CDR1 is SGHVS and CDR2 FQNEAQ. This CDR3 region has 14 residues. Trimming pared 4 bases from V and 0 bases from J, leaving 10 bases between. CDR3 nucleotide sequence: TGTGCCAGCAGCTCCTTGACTGGCTCCTACGAGCAGTACTTC. This encodes CASSSLTGSYEQYF.

The gene calls are TRBV5-1 and TRBJ1-1, with D maybe TRBD1 (5 bases). This CDR3 spans 15 amino acids. Germline CDR1 is SGHRS and CDR2 is YFSETQ. Trimming left V 0 bases short and J 2 bases short, with 11 bases between. The CDR3 spells CASSLAGRGNTEAFF. The CDR3 bases are TGCGCCAGCAGCTTGGCCGGGAGGGGAAACACTGAAGCTTTCTTT.

The chain uses TRBV19 and TRBJ2-5; 9 bases align to TRBD2. This CDR3 has 16 amino acids. The J segment lost 5 bases and the V segment lost 2 bases, leaving 9 bases of the junction unmatched. Germline V gives CDR1 LNHDA, CDR2 SQIVND (reference sequence). The CDR3 DNA follows: TGTGCCAGTAGTATACTCGGCGGGGGGGCCCAGGAGACCCAGTACTTC. This encodes CASSILGGGAQETQYF.

The rearrangement links TRBV6-6 to TRBJ2-7, with a weak D call TRBD2 (6 bases). V was pared by 9 bases and J by 2 bases, with 11 bases between. The CDR3 is made up of 12 amino acids. Per germline, CDR1 MNHNY and CDR2 SVGAGI (reference sequence). The CDR3 bases are TGTGCCAGTGGGACTTCTGCCTACGAGCAGTACTTC. Protein product: CASGTSAYEQYF.

The rearrangement uses TRBV7-2 and TRBJ1-5; unclear D gene. The CDR3 is 13 amino acids. The ends were cut back, 4 bases at V and 3 bases at J, with 7 bases in the middle. The V gene's germline CDR1 is SGHTA and CDR2 FQGNSA. This chain's CDR3 is CASSSRDNQPQHF. The CDR3 DNA sequence: TGTGCCAGCAGCTCGAGGGACAATCAGCCCCAGCATTTT.

There are a few counts of this clonotype. This chain uses TRBV9 with TRBJ2-7; 8 bases agree with TRBD1. This CDR3 region has 15 residues. The germline V gene has CDR1 SGDLS and CDR2 YYNGEE. V shed 3 bases and J 2 bases; nucleotides not matched to a gene: 7. Written as DNA, the CDR3 is TGTGCCAGCAGCGGCGGACAGGGATTAACCTACGAGCAGTACTTC. Translating it yields CASSGGQGLTYEQYF.

Only a few counts were recorded for this clonotype. J is TRBJ2-7 and V is TRBV5-5; D might be TRBD1 (6 bases). The V gene's germline CDR1 is SGHKS and CDR2 YYEKEE (reference sequence). The germline V and J ends were trimmed by 0 bases and 0 bases, with 16 bases remaining between them. This CDR3 spans 17 amino acids. DNA for the CDR3: TGTGCCAGCAGCTTGGCCGGGCAGGGGAGTGGCTCCTACGAGCAGTACGTC. Protein product: CASSLAGQGSGSYEQYV.

This chain joins TRBV10-2 and TRBJ2-5; 8 nucleotides align to TRBD1. This CDR3 is built from 13 residues. With 6 bases clipped from V and 3 bases from J, the junction kept 3 bases outside the gene matches. Germline assignment: CDR1 WSHSY and CDR2 SAAADI. CDR3 bases: TGCGCCAGCAGCCCGACAGGGGAAGAGACCCAGTACTTC. Translating it yields CASSPTGEETQYF.

The chain employs TRBV7-9 and TRBJ2-7; maybe TRBD2 (6 bases). The V end lost 5 bases, the J end lost 2 bases, and 19 bases lay between the germline ends. Per germline, CDR1 SEHNR and CDR2 FQNEAQ (reference sequence). CDR3 length: 16 residues. The CDR3 region has the DNA TGTGCCAGCAGCCCGGTAGATGGGGGGAAAACCTACGAGCAGTACTTC. Translating it yields CASSPVDGGKTYEQYF.

This clonotype has a handful of counts. This chain connects TRBV12-3 or TRBV12-4 to TRBJ1-2; D is unclear. The V end lost 3 bases, the J end lost 2 bases, and 4 bases lay between the germline ends. The CDR3 length is 12 residues. The CDR3 sequence: CASSLGNYGYTF. In DNA form, the CDR3 reads TGTGCCAGCAGTTTGGGGAACTATGGCTACACCTTC.

This clonotype has only a few counts. The chain joins TRBV11-2 to TRBJ2-1; TRBD2 agrees at 9 bases. The CDR3 covers 15 residues. With 3 bases clipped from V and 8 bases from J, the junction kept 8 bases outside the gene matches. Germline V lookup: CDR1 SGHAT, CDR2 FQNNGV. The DNA for the CDR3 is TGTGCCAGCAGCTTCGGGCGGGGGGGCCCCTATGAGCAGTTCTTC. It encodes CASSFGRGGPYEQFF. The full variable domain, rest sourced from reference TRBV11-2 and TRBJ2-1, is EAGVAQSPRYKIIEKRQSVAFWCNPISGHATLYWYQQILGQGPKLLIQFQNNGVVDDSQLPKDRFSAERLKGVDSTLKIQPAKLEDSAVYLCASSFGRGGPYEQFFGPGTRLTVL.

The CDR3 region has the DNA TGTGCCAGCAGCTGGTTTTACGGGGGGGCCGACAATGAGCAGTTCTTC. This encodes CASSWFYGGADNEQFF. The V and J genes are TRBV11-2 and TRBJ2-1, with TRBD2 matching 8 bases. Germline V lookup: CDR1 SGHAT, CDR2 FQNNGV. Trimming at V came to 4 bases and at J to 5 bases, leaving 10 bases not matched to a gene. The CDR3 totals 16 residues.

This clonotype was found a few times. The rearrangement joins TRBV5-1 to TRBJ2-5, with 15 bases lining up with TRBD2. V was clipped by 3 bases and J by 1 base; unmatched bases: 10. The CDR3 sequence is 19 residues long. The germline V gene encodes CDR1 SGHRS and CDR2 YFSETQ. The CDR3 DNA is TGCGCCAGCAGCTGGACTAGCGGGGGGGCCTTGGCCCTCCAAGAGACCCAGTACTTC. Translated: CASSWTSGGALALQETQYF.